The rows below give T cell receptor beta chains drawn from one sample of a study of CD8 T cells in ankylosing spondylitis. TCRdb fed the 5' RACE reads into MiXCR, producing one record per CDR3 protein. Among about 340,000 distinct CDR3 sequences, 20% to 25% were seen once, and the ten largest hold 13%. The sample consisted of blood, either unsorted or a sorted T cell fraction (not recorded which). The receptors were sampled from a male donor with ankylosing spondylitis or in good health (not recorded which). Each CDR3 is given with its conserved first and last residue.

j_gene	v_gene	CDR3aa
TRBJ2-6	TRBV12-3/TRBV12-4	CASSELGTGANVLTF
TRBJ2-2	TRBV6-5	CASSSEDRSYTGELFF
TRBJ1-1	TRBV27	CASRPGQGTEAFF
TRBJ2-7	TRBV2	CASLGLAGGYEQYF
TRBJ2-1	TRBV10-2	CASSEGMAREQFF
TRBJ2-7	TRBV7-8	CASSYMTGAGYEQYF
TRBJ2-7	TRBV30	CAWDTGTGTYEQYF
TRBJ2-2	TRBV4-1	CASSQVAGNTGELFF
TRBJ2-3	TRBV12-3/TRBV12-4	CASRWTPDHPDTQYF
TRBJ2-5	TRBV7-2	CASSLAGTGSQETQYF
TRBJ2-7	TRBV27	CASSYRREAVYEQYF
TRBJ1-3	TRBV20-1	CSAAEGRGNTIYF
TRBJ2-5	TRBV7-3	CASSPVGPQETQYF
TRBJ1-6	TRBV7-9	CASSIGQSYNSPLHF
TRBJ2-5	TRBV20-1	CSASYDRFAETQYF